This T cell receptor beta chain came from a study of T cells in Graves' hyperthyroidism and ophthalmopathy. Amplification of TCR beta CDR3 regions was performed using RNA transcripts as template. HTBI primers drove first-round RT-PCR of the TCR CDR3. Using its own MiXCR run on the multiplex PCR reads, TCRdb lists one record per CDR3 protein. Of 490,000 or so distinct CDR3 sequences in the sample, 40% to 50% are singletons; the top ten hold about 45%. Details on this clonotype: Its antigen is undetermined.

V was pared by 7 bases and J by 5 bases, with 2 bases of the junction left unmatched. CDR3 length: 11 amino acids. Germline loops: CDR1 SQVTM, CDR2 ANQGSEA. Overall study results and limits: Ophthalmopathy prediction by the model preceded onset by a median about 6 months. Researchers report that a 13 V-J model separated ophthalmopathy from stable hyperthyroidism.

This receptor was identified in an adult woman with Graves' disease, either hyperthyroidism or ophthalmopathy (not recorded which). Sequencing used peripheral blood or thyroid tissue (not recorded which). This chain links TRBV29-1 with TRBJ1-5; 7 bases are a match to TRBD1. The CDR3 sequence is CSGQGDQPQHF. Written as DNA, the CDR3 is TGCAGCGGGCAGGGGGATCAGCCCCAGCATTTT.